This section outlines one T cell receptor (beta chain) sequence together with its context. Its binding antigen is unknown. Nothing much larger sits one base from this clone, and base qualities are not available. The data are from a study of cytomegalovirus exposure and HLA in healthy donors listed by TCRdb under 2017. Regarding the study in general: According to a later analysis, the 120 or so validation repertoires were produced on the same platform as the 666 repertoires of the first cohort. The study aimed to test whether signatures of past pathogen exposure could be identified by cataloging public T cell receptors. A separate validation cohort of approximately 130 different subjects was used in addition to the 666-subject first cohort. High-throughput TCR immunosequencing, statistical association of individual TCRs with disease status, and machine learning were combined to predict cytomegalovirus infection status.

V is cut by 4 bases and J by 2 bases, and the space between the germline ends is 12 bases. The germline V gene encodes CDR1 LGHNA and CDR2 YSLEER. The CDR3 holds 15 amino acids from the cysteine to the phenylalanine. Only the CDR3 DNA is retained, 45 bases long and in frame from the first base. Findings and caveats that apply to the study as a whole: The study listed approximately 150 TCR beta chains as associated with cytomegalovirus. All 120 or so repertoires were used to score co-occurrence in the validation cohort in a later analysis, because that analysis had no HLA typing for the cohort. According to the authors, the approach could potentially be generalized to other disease states and immunological phenotypes. A later analysis found that TCRs clustered in the first cohort also tended to co-occur in the 100 to 150 validation repertoires, with more than 90% of cluster scores above 0. In vitro tests confirmed that a few of the cytomegalovirus-associated TCR beta chains recognize cytomegalovirus antigens. The classifier was reported to diagnose cytomegalovirus status with high specificity and sensitivity in both the original cohort and the validation cohort. While some public TCRs were present in many individuals, most TCR sequences turned up only very rarely across donors.

Separate from the roughly 650-subject first cohort, the validation cohort of 120 subjects was the group to which the donors belonged. Libraries were constructed by the immunoSEQ multiplex PCR assay. The study's processing was this. A statistical classification framework was built for diagnosing cytomegalovirus status from the catalog of TCR beta chain sequences. The table was pulled from immuneACCESS by TCRdb, which kept in-frame rearrangements only. Such tables lose some clones; where checked, under half of the loss comes from unresolved V genes, and the rest has no known cause. That table supplies the V and J calls and clone size; D and trimming were determined from the DNA. A total of some 170,000 clones appear in this sample, 80% to 90% of them only once. The top ten clonotypes cover roughly 1.5% of the sample.

Sequencing was carried out using PBMCs. The receptor was derived from a woman in her thirties in good health and CMV-seronegative. The rearrangement joined TRBV4-3 to TRBJ1-5; too little of a D gene remains to name it. The CDR3 corresponds to CASSLGSSGNQPQHF. The DNA sequence follows: TGCGCCAGCAGCCTAGGGAGTTCGGGCAATCAGCCCCAGCATTTT.